The next 32 T cell receptor beta chains were all read from a single sample in a study of tissue T cells after allogeneic stem cell transplantation. Libraries were prepared by immunoSEQ multiplex PCR; TCRdb keeps only in-frame clonotypes and omits some of them. The sample lists approximately 50,000 clones; approximately 73% were seen once. The sequenced sample was sorted cells pooled from one or two spleens. These receptors originate from a pool of C57BL/6 mice in good health.

With regard to this clone: Any gene name here is a mouse gene name. The read terminates 1 residue ahead of where the CDR3 ends, so the germline J gene completes it. The V and J genes are TRBV15 and TRBJ1-4; D is unclear. This CDR3 has 14 amino acids. The germline gives CDR1 SGHND, CDR2 FRSKSL. With 5 bases removed from V and 0 bases from J, the gap between germline ends came to 7 bases. The covered CDR3 bases are TGTGCCAGCAGTAACAGAATTTCCAACGAAAGATTATTT. This encodes CASSNRISNERLF. The CDR3 in full is CASSNRISNERLFF.

Comments on this clone: The genes and germline here are from mouse. The DNA ends 1 residue before the CDR3 does, and the rest of the CDR3 is filled in from the germline J gene. The V and J genes are TRBV3 and TRBJ1-6; no firm D call. TRBJ1-6 is classed as an ORF, of uncertain function. The length of the CDR3 is 15 residues. The germline gives CDR1 SNHLY, CDR2 FYNGKV (reference sequence). V gave up 3 bases and J gave up 0 bases, with 6 bases separating them. CDR3 DNA (partial): TGTGCCAGCAGCTTCGACCGTTCCTATAATTCGCCCCTCTAC. This gives the protein CASSFDRSYNSPLY. The full CDR3 protein is CASSFDRSYNSPLYF.

About this clone itself: Mouse germline and gene names are used. The read comes to an end 1 residue before the CDR3 does, leaving the germline J gene to fill in the end. V gene TRBV1 combines with J gene TRBJ2-3; D is tentatively TRBD1 or TRBD2 (5 bases each). V was clipped by 7 bases and J by 2 bases, with 13 bases between them. This CDR3 contains 14 residues. CDR1 and CDR2 (germline): NSQYPW, LRSPGD (reference sequence). The covered CDR3 bases are TGCACCTGCAAAACCGGGACCCATGCAGAAACGCTGTAT. Translated, it gives CTCKTGTHAETLY. The full CDR3 sequence reads CTCKTGTHAETLYF. The whole variable domain, remainder taken from reference TRBV1 and TRBJ2-3, is VTLLEQNPRWRLVPRGQAVNLRCILKNSQYPWMSWYQQDLQKQLQWLFTLRSPGDKEVKSLPGADYLATRVTDTELRLQVANMSQGRTLYCTCKTGTHAETLYFGSGTRLTVL.

On this clone itself: Gene and germline names: mouse. The read ends 1 residue early relative to the CDR3; the germline J gene fills the gap. Other nucleotide sequences in the sample specify the same CDR3. The chain links TRBV29 to TRBJ2-2, with D perhaps TRBD2 (5 bases). Germline values: CDR1 MSHET, CDR2 SYDVDS. The CDR3 covers 14 residues. The V end lost 6 bases, the J end lost 1 base, and 9 bases lay between the germline ends. CDR3 DNA (partial): TGTGCTAGCAGCTTACTGGTAAACACCGGGCAGCTCTAC. Protein: CASSLLVNTGQLY. The full CDR3 is CASSLLVNTGQLYF.

Remarks on this clone: The genes are named according to mouse. The DNA ends 1 residue before the CDR3 does, and the rest of the CDR3 is filled in from the germline J gene. V usage is TRBV12-1 and J usage is TRBJ2-1, with 9 bases identical to TRBD2. The CDR3 is 15 residues long. Germline trimming cut 2 bases from V and 5 bases from J; bases unmatched to any gene: 6. Germline V lookup: CDR1 SGHSN, CDR2 HYEKVE. The DNA read from the CDR3 is TGTGCCAGCTCTCCATGGGGGGGCGCGAATGCTGAGCAGTTC. It specifies CASSPWGGANAEQF. The full CDR3 protein is CASSPWGGANAEQFF.

A word on this clone: Genes and germline come from the mouse. The CDR3 end lies 1 residue beyond the end of the read and is filled in from the germline J gene. This chain joins TRBV3 and TRBJ2-2; no definite D call. The CDR3 sequence is 13 residues long. From germline, CDR1 is SNHLY and CDR2 FYNGKV (reference sequence). Between the trimmed V and J ends, which lost 6 bases and 0 bases, there was a span of 5 bases. The CDR3 is CASRQSNTGQLYF. The sequenced part of the CDR3 DNA is TGTGCCAGCAGACAATCAAACACCGGGCAGCTCTAC.

Of note for this clone: Gene names refer to mouse genes. The DNA ends 1 residue before the CDR3 does, and the rest of the CDR3 is filled in from the germline J gene. V usage is TRBV12-1 and J usage is TRBJ1-2, with D possibly being TRBD1 (5 bases). The length of the CDR3 is 14 residues. Germline V CDR1 and CDR2: SGHSN, HYEKVE. The V end was cut by 2 bases, the J end by 0 bases, with 9 bases between. The CDR3 sequence is CASSPDIANSDYTF. CDR3 DNA, as far as it was read: TGTGCCAGCTCTCCGGACATTGCAAACTCCGACTACACC.

In regard to this clone: Gene labels here are mouse ones. The read stops 1 residue short of the end of the CDR3; the missing end is completed from the germline J gene. J is TRBJ1-4 and V is TRBV15, with D possibly TRBD1 on 5 matching bases. The CDR3 loop spans 13 amino acids. Germline CDR1 and CDR2: SGHND and FRSKSL. Trimming removed 0 bases at V and 6 bases at J, with 5 bases between. The sequenced CDR3 bases are TGTGCCAGCAGTTTAGCGGGGCACGAAAGATTATTT. As protein: CASSLAGHERLF. The CDR3 in full is CASSLAGHERLFF.

On this clone itself: Gene names and germline match the mouse. Read data end 1 residue before the CDR3 end; the end is taken from the germline J gene. The chain is built from TRBV29 and TRBJ2-4, with 8 bases fitting TRBD1. This CDR3 is 14 amino acids long. CDR1 and CDR2 from the germline V gene are MSHET and SYDVDS. V gave up 5 bases and J gave up 1 base; unmatched junction bases: 2. Partial CDR3 DNA: TGTGCTAGCAGTGACAGGGGAGGTCAAAACACCTTGTAC. Amino acid sequence: CASSDRGGQNTLY. In full, the CDR3 is CASSDRGGQNTLYF.

Concerning this clone: The gene symbols are mouse symbols. Read data end 1 residue before the CDR3 end; the end is taken from the germline J gene. The genes are TRBV13-3 and TRBJ1-1; 9 nucleotides agree with TRBD1. CDR3 size: 13 residues. V lost 4 bases to trimming and J lost 4 bases; unmatched junction nucleotides: 2. CDR1 is NNHDY and CDR2 is SYVADS in the germline V gene. The sequenced CDR3 bases are TGTGCCAGCAGTCGGACAGGGGCCACAGAAGTCTTC. Amino acid sequence: CASSRTGATEVF. The entire CDR3 sequence reads CASSRTGATEVFF.

As regards this clone: Mouse names are used for the genes. The read is 1 residue too short to cover the CDR3 end, so that end is filled in from the germline J gene. The rearrangement joins TRBV4 to TRBJ1-2; D gene uncertain. Per the germline V gene, CDR1 is LGHDT and CDR2 is YNNKQL (reference sequence). The CDR3 length is 12 residues. V lost 3 bases and J 0 bases, leaving 2 bases between the germline ends. The CDR3 DNA, read in part, is TGTGCCAGCAGCTATCCAAACTCCGACTACACC. This gives the protein CASSYPNSDYT. The entire CDR3 reads CASSYPNSDYTF.

Concerning this clone itself: Each gene name is a mouse one. The read ends 1 residue early relative to the CDR3; the germline J gene fills the gap. V usage is TRBV3 and J usage is TRBJ2-3; D uncertain. The ends were cut back, 1 base at V and 0 bases at J, with 5 bases in the middle. The CDR3 covers 14 residues. The germline V gene encodes CDR1 SNHLY and CDR2 FYNGKV (reference sequence). The covered CDR3 bases are TGTGCCAGCAGCTTAGAGGGTAGTGCAGAAACGCTGTAT. This sequence encodes CASSLEGSAETLY. The full-length CDR3 reads as CASSLEGSAETLYF.

Turning to this clone: The listed genes are named as in mouse. With the read ending 1 residue before the CDR3 end, the germline J gene is used to fill in that end. The rearrangement uses TRBV13-1 and TRBJ1-1; D is undetermined. V was cut by 6 bases and J by 0 bases, with 9 bases left in between. The germline V gene encodes CDR1 NSHNY and CDR2 SYGAGN. The CDR3 totals 13 residues. The covered CDR3 bases are TGTGCCAGCAAAGACAATGCAAACACAGAAGTCTTC. This sequence encodes CASKDNANTEVF. In full, the CDR3 is CASKDNANTEVFF.

Notes on this clone: Gene and germline names: mouse. Sequencing ends 1 residue short of the CDR3 end; the germline J gene provides the rest. The chain combines TRBV20 with TRBJ2-3, with TRBD2 matching over 8 bases. Germline V gives CDR1 GFQATS, CDR2 STVNSAI. V dropped 0 bases and J dropped 0; count of bases not matched to a gene: 8. The CDR3 totals 17 residues. The CDR3 sequence is CGARDFGGASSAETLYF. The CDR3 bases that were read are TGTGGTGCTAGGGATTTCGGGGGGGCCTCTAGTGCAGAAACGCTGTAT. Based on the CDR3 plus reference TRBV20 and TRBJ2-3, the full variable domain is GALVYQYPRRTICKSGTSMRMECQAVGFQATSVAWYRQSPQKTFELIALSTVNSAIKYEQNFTQEKFPISHPNLSFSSMTVLNAYLEDRGLYLCGARDFGGASSAETLYFGSGTRLTVL.

As concerns this clone: Mouse gene names apply. The CDR3 is cut off 1 residue early in the read; its end comes from the germline J gene. The rearrangement uses TRBV31 and TRBJ1-3; a possible D gene is TRBD1 (6 bases). The CDR3 is 13 amino acids. Germline lookup yields CDR1 GKSSPN and CDR2 SITVG. The V end lost 2 bases, the J end lost 6 bases, and 11 bases lay between the germline ends. This CDR3 reads CAWSFRDKNTLYF. The sequenced CDR3 bases are TGTGCCTGGAGTTTCCGGGACAAAAATACGCTCTAT.

With regard to this clone: Genes here carry mouse names. The CDR3 end lies 1 residue beyond the end of the read and is filled in from the germline J gene. The rearrangement links TRBV13-1 to TRBJ2-3, with 8 bases lining up with TRBD2. The V gene end was trimmed by 2 bases and the J gene end by 0 bases; junction bases not matched to a gene: 2. Per germline, CDR1 NSHNY and CDR2 SYGAGN. This CDR3 is 15 amino acids long. CDR3 sequence: CASSDWGASAETLYF. Incomplete CDR3 DNA: TGTGCCAGCAGTGACTGGGGGGCTAGTGCAGAAACGCTGTAT.

Note on this clone: Mouse gene names apply. The DNA ends 1 residue before the CDR3 does, and the rest of the CDR3 is filled in from the germline J gene. The rearrangement joins TRBV5 to TRBJ2-2; the D is unclear. Germline loops: CDR1 LGHNA, CDR2 YNLKQL (reference sequence). There are 15 residues in the CDR3. Deletions cut 0 bases from V and 1 base from J, with 6 bases between. The CDR3 DNA, read in part, is TGTGCCAGCAGCCAAGAGGGCGGAAACACCGGGCAGCTCTAC. It specifies CASSQEGGNTGQLY. Given in full, the CDR3 is CASSQEGGNTGQLYF.

A remark on this clone: Mouse names are used for the genes. The read terminates 1 residue before the CDR3 end, so the remaining end is supplied by the germline J gene. J is TRBJ2-1 and V is TRBV1; possibly TRBD1 for D (6 bases). Trimming shortened V by 1 base and J by 0 bases, and 10 bases separated the two germline ends. This CDR3 region has 16 residues. Germline V gives CDR1 NSQYPW, CDR2 LRSPGD (reference sequence). The DNA read from the CDR3 is TGCACCTGCAGTGCAGCCGGGACAACTAACTATGCTGAGCAGTTC. This translates into CTCSAAGTTNYAEQF. The entire CDR3 reads CTCSAAGTTNYAEQFF.

Concerning this clone itself: Genes and germline are mouse. The read comes to an end 1 residue before the CDR3 does, leaving the germline J gene to fill in the end. The rearrangement uses TRBV19 and TRBJ2-4; D is perhaps TRBD1 or TRBD2 (5 bases each). In germline, CDR1 is FNHDT, CDR2 SITEND (reference sequence). The CDR3 sequence is 14 residues long. V was cut by 4 bases and J by 1 base, with 10 bases left in between. CDR3 sequence reads: CASSPQGRQNTLYF. The CDR3 bases that were read are TGTGCCAGCAGTCCTCAGGGACGTCAAAACACCTTGTAC.

This clone was seen only a few times. The genes are named according to mouse. With the read ending 1 residue before the CDR3 end, the germline J gene is used to fill in that end. The V and J genes are TRBV2 and TRBJ1-3, with D unresolved. The CDR3 is 14 residues long. V was trimmed by 2 bases and J by 0 bases, leaving 5 bases between them. CDR1 LGHNA and CDR2 YSYQKL come from the germline V gene. The CDR3 loop reads CASSQWGSGNTLYF. CDR3 DNA (partial): TGTGCCAGCAGCCAATGGGGTTCTGGAAATACGCTCTAT. Full variable domain (remainder filled in from reference TRBV2 and TRBJ1-3): DPKIIQKPKYLVAVTGSEKILICEQYLGHNAMYWYRQSAKKPLEFMFSYSYQKLMDNQTASSRFQPQSSKKNHLDLQITALKPDDSATYFCASSQWGSGNTLYFGEGSRLIVV.

As concerns this clone: Gene names are mouse gene names. CDR3 DNA, as far as it was read: TGTGCCAGCAGCCAAGATGACAGGAACACAGAAGTCTTC. Protein sequence: CASSQDDRNTEVF. The entire CDR3 protein is CASSQDDRNTEVFF. The chain joins TRBV2 to TRBJ1-1; a weak D match, TRBD1 (5 bases). The read gets to within 1 residue of the CDR3 end, and the germline J gene fills in the rest. CDR1 is LGHNA and CDR2 is YSYQKL in the germline V gene. Trimming took 0 bases from V and 1 from J, leaving 6 bases between them. The CDR3 covers 14 residues.

This clone has a handful of counts. Germline and genes: mouse. The read ends 1 residue before the CDR3 terminus; that terminus is restored from the germline J gene. J is TRBJ1-4 and V is TRBV5; D not resolved. CDR1 LGHNA and CDR2 YNLKQL come from the germline V gene (reference sequence). The CDR3 sequence is 15 residues long. V dropped 0 bases and J dropped 0 bases, with 5 bases sitting between them. The sequenced part of the CDR3 DNA is TGTGCCAGCAGCCAAGAGGGAATTTCCAACGAAAGATTATTT. It encodes CASSQEGISNERLF. The full CDR3 protein is CASSQEGISNERLFF.

Concerning this clone itself: Mouse names are used for the genes. The CDR3 spells CASSDETYAEQFF. The DNA read from the CDR3 is TGTGCCAGCAGTGATGAGACCTATGCTGAGCAGTTC. V is TRBV13-1 and J is TRBJ2-1; D remains ambiguous. The missing CDR3 end, 1 residue past where the read stops, is filled in from the germline J gene. CDR1 and CDR2 from the germline V gene are NSHNY and SYGAGN. This CDR3 spans 13 amino acids. V was cut by 0 bases and J by 3 bases, with 4 bases left in between.

Turning to this clone: Any gene name here is a mouse gene name. The missing CDR3 end, 1 residue past where the read stops, is filled in from the germline J gene. The gene calls are TRBV13-1 and TRBJ2-5; tentative D call: TRBD2 (6 bases). V was trimmed by 3 bases and J by 2 bases, leaving 10 bases between them. Germline V lookup: CDR1 NSHNY, CDR2 SYGAGN. The CDR3 totals 14 residues. CDR3 loop: CASSGGTSQDTQYF. The DNA read from the CDR3 is TGTGCCAGCAGTGGGGGGACTTCCCAAGACACCCAGTAC.

A word on this clone: Compared with germline, one end of the junction differs, possibly owing to a read error. Genes here carry mouse names. The sequenced fragment ends 1 residue before the CDR3 boundary, so the rest is inferred from the germline J gene. V is TRBV20 and J is TRBJ1-4; the D gene is possibly TRBD1 (6 bases). CDR1 is GFQATS and CDR2 is STVNSAI in the germline V gene. The length of the CDR3 is 14 residues. The chain's CDR3 is CGAGEGGSNERLFF. Incomplete CDR3 DNA: TGTGGTGCTGGGGAGGGGGGTTCCAACGAAAGATTATTT.

In the case of this clone: Genes and germline come from the mouse. The sequence runs out 1 residue before the end of the CDR3; the remainder is reconstructed from the germline J gene. V is TRBV23 and J is TRBJ1-2; the D call TRBD1 from the table was never checked on the DNA. The CDR3 totals 15 residues. Germline V gene sequence: CDR1 KGHTA, CDR2 FQNQQP. The CDR3 DNA, read in part, is TGCTCCAGCAGTCAATCACAGGGGGCTGGGTCCGACTACACC. This sequence encodes CSSSQSQGAGSDYT. The whole CDR3 sequence reads CSSSQSQGAGSDYTF.

Of note for this clone: Gene names denote mouse genes. The CDR3 end is not reached by the read, which stops 1 residue before it; the germline J gene fills it in. The J gene is TRBJ2-4, the V gene TRBV3, with unresolved D. With 1 base removed from V and 0 bases from J, the gap between germline ends came to 5 bases. Germline V gives CDR1 SNHLY, CDR2 FYNGKV (reference sequence). The CDR3 covers 14 residues. CDR3: CASSLEDSQNTLYF. The sequenced part of the CDR3 DNA is TGTGCCAGCAGCTTAGAGGATAGTCAAAACACCTTGTAC.

In the case of this clone: Mouse names are used for the genes. The read is 1 residue too short to cover the CDR3 end, so that end is filled in from the germline J gene. Other DNA sequences from this sample encode an identical CDR3 as well. This chain joins TRBV2 and TRBJ1-2; D remains unclear. V lost 2 bases, J lost 0 bases, and 1 base lay in between. The CDR3 has 12 amino acids. The germline V gene encodes CDR1 LGHNA and CDR2 YSYQKL. This chain's CDR3 is CASSQTNSDYTF. The CDR3 DNA, read in part, is TGTGCCAGCAGCCAAACAAACTCCGACTACACC.

This clone was recorded a few times. Gene names are mouse gene names. The read terminates 1 residue before the CDR3 end, so the remaining end is supplied by the germline J gene. The chain couples TRBV13-2 to TRBJ2-1, with D possibly called TRBD1 or TRBD2 (5 bases each). The CDR3 loop spans 14 amino acids. CDR1 NNHNN and CDR2 SYGAGS come from the germline V gene (reference sequence). Trimming took 2 bases from V and 4 from J, leaving 10 bases between them. CDR3 protein: CASGERDGYAEQFF. The sequenced part of the CDR3 DNA is TGTGCCAGCGGTGAGCGGGACGGATATGCTGAGCAGTTC.

In the case of this clone: Mouse names are used for the genes. CDR3 loop: CASSPGTSQNTLYF. The DNA read from the CDR3 is TGTGCCAGCAGTCCCGGGACTAGTCAAAACACCTTGTAC. The chain recombines TRBV13-3 with TRBJ2-4, with a weak D call TRBD2 (6 bases). The read gets to within 1 residue of the CDR3 end, and the germline J gene fills in the rest. This CDR3 has 14 residues. Germline V gene lookup returns CDR1 NNHDY and CDR2 SYVADS. Trimming took 4 bases from V and 0 from J, leaving 9 bases between them.

Points on this clone: Gene names denote mouse genes. The DNA ends 1 residue before the CDR3 does, and the rest of the CDR3 is filled in from the germline J gene. The V gene is TRBV14, the J gene TRBJ2-5; a weak D match, TRBD2 (6 bases). CDR1 and CDR2 from the germline V gene are SGHDT and FRDEAV. The CDR3 spans 14 residues. V was pared by 4 bases and J by 5 bases, with 14 bases between. Partial CDR3 DNA: TGTGCCAGCAGTGGAGGCTGGGGTCTAGACACCCAGTAC. The encoded protein is CASSGGWGLDTQY. The CDR3 in full is CASSGGWGLDTQYF.

A word on this clone: Any gene name here is a mouse gene name. The read is 1 residue too short to cover the CDR3 end, so that end is filled in from the germline J gene. The chain uses TRBV20 and TRBJ1-1; D not resolved. The CDR3 contains 11 residues. Germline values: CDR1 GFQATS, CDR2 STVNSAI. The V end lost 0 bases, the J end lost 5 bases, and 4 bases lay between the germline ends. The CDR3 is CGARDGTEVFF. Partial CDR3 DNA: TGTGGTGCTAGGGATGGAACAGAAGTCTTC.